These 10 T cell receptor beta chains were sequenced from one sample in a study of breast tumors, draining lymph nodes, adjacent tissues. TCRdb reprocessed the multiplex PCR reads with MiXCR, giving one entry per CDR3 protein. The repertoire consists of more than 100,000 distinct CDR3 sequences, with about a fifth occurring once and the leading ten covering 2.5% to 3%. Axillary draining lymph nodes of breast cancer patients supplied the node samples. Sequenced sample: axillary lymph node tissue. All receptors come from a female donor with breast cancer. Some clones in this sample may be carry-over from other donors' samples.

In this sample, this clonotype turned up many times. V usage is TRBV5-1 and J usage is TRBJ2-5; perhaps TRBD2 as D (6 bases). The germline V gene encodes CDR1 SGHRS and CDR2 YFSETQ. Deletions cut 4 bases from V and 1 base from J, with 11 bases between. The CDR3 spans 14 residues. The CDR3 nucleotides read TGCGCCAGCAGCAGGGCTAGCGCCCAAGAGACCCAGTACTTC. Translated: CASSRASAQETQYF.

This clonotype showed up many times. The genes are TRBV7-2 and TRBJ2-3; D is undetermined. The germline V gene has CDR1 SGHTA and CDR2 FQGNSA. V dropped 2 bases and J dropped 8 bases, with 8 bases sitting between them. CDR3 size: 12 residues. The CDR3 DNA is TGTGCCAGCAGCTTATCCGGGCGTACGCAGTATTTT. Protein: CASSLSGRTQYF.

This rearrangement joins TRBV28 to TRBJ2-7; D is unresolved. The V gene lost 5 bases and the J gene lost 1 base, with 15 bases spanning the gap. Germline CDR1 and CDR2: MDHEN and SYDVKM. The length of the CDR3 is 15 residues. For the CDR3, the DNA is TGTGCCAGCAGTCTACCGGGCCCTCAATCCTACGAGCAGTACTTC. This gives the protein CASSLPGPQSYEQYF.

This clonotype was detected many times. The rearrangement links TRBV6-2 or TRBV6-3 to TRBJ2-1; 12 nucleotides line up with TRBD2. V was clipped by 5 bases and J by 4 bases; unmatched bases: 6. Germline CDR1 reads MNHEY; CDR2 reads SVGEGT. CDR3 length equals 16 residues. CDR3 DNA sequence: TGTGCCAGCAGTGACCGACTAGCGGGAGTGTACAATGAGCAGTTCTTC. Its protein product is CASSDRLAGVYNEQFF.

As regards this clonotype: A much larger clone differs by one base, so this may be a read error. CDR3 sequence: CASSNSGRVNTGELFF. DNA of the CDR3: TGTGCCAGCAGTAATAGCGGGAGGGTGAACACCGGGGAGCTGTTTTTT. The chain employs TRBV6-5 and TRBJ2-2, with 11 bases that match TRBD2. CDR1 is MNHEY and CDR2 is SVGAGI in the germline V gene. V was clipped by 5 bases and J by 1 base; unmatched bases: 3. The CDR3 has 16 amino acids.

In regard to this clonotype: The junction departs from germline at one end; a sequencing error may be responsible. The chain is built from TRBV19 and TRBJ2-2, with 12 bases fitting TRBD2. The CDR3 spans 17 residues. Germline CDR1 is LNHDA and CDR2 is SQIVND (reference sequence). The CDR3 here is CASSIARLAGVTGEPFF. The CDR3 DNA is TGTGCCAGTAGTATTGCCCGACTAGCGGGGGTCACCGGGGAGCCGTTTTTT.

This clonotype was counted ten times or more. CDR3 DNA: TGTGCCACGAAAGCGGGGAACACCGGGGAGCTGTTTTTT. It yields the protein CATKAGNTGELFF. The chain uses TRBV24-1 and TRBJ2-2, with a possible D match to TRBD2 (6 bases). V lost 10 bases and J lost 1, with 9 bases in between. Germline-derived CDR1 and CDR2 are KGHDR and SFDVKD. The CDR3 loop spans 13 amino acids.

Regarding this clonotype: A much larger clone lies a single base off, so this may be a read error. The chain employs TRBV29-1 and TRBJ2-7; 10 nucleotides line up with TRBD2. This CDR3 has 16 residues. Germline CDR1 and CDR2: SQVTM and ANQGSEA. J lost 0 bases, V lost 5 bases, and 10 bases had no gene match. As DNA, the CDR3 is TGCAGCGTTTTCATCCGTGCTAGCGGGAGCTCCTACGAGCAGTACTTC. Translated: CSVFIRASGSSYEQYF.

This clonotype was observed many times. The chain couples TRBV20-1 to TRBJ2-3; D is undetermined. V dropped 5 bases and J dropped 2 bases, with 5 bases sitting between them. Germline CDR1 reads DFQATT; CDR2 reads SNEGSKA (reference sequence). This CDR3 has 11 residues. The CDR3 nucleotides read TGCAGTGCTCACGCCACAGATACGCAGTATTTT. It codes for CSAHATDTQYF.

At least ten counts were recorded for this clonotype. Germline is not matched at one junction end, which may reflect a read error. V gene TRBV5-1 combines with J gene TRBJ2-7; no clear D gene. The CDR3 runs 13 residues. Per germline, CDR1 SGHRS and CDR2 YFSETQ. Written as DNA, the CDR3 is TGTGCCAGCAGCTTAGGACCCGGCTACGAGCAGTACTTC. Translating gives CASSLGPGYEQYF.